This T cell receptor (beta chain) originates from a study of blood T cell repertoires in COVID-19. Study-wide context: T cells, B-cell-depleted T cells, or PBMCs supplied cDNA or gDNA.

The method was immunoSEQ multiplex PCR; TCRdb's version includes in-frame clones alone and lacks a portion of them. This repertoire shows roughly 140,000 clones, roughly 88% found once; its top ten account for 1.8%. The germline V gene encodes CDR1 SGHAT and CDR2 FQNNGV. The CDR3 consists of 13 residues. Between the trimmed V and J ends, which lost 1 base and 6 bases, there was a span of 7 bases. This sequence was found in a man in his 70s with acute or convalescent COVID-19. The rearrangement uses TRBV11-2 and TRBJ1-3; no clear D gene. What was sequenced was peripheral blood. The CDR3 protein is CASSLGGANTIYF. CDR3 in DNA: TGTGCCAGCAGCTTAGGGGGAGCAAACACCATATATTTT.